This TCR beta chain derives from a study of T cell responses to AZD1222 COVID-19 vaccine. General study points: Seropositive AZD1222 recipients at baseline numbered only five or six.

CDR3 size: 14 residues. V was trimmed by 4 bases and J by 1 base, leaving 11 bases between them. The germline CDR1 and CDR2 sequences are SGHRS and YFSETQ. Notes on this clone: Its antigen is unknown.

Only in-frame clones appear in the TCRdb table, and some are missing; sequencing was by immunoSEQ multiplex PCR. This sample has nearly 100,000 clones, with roughly 84% found just once. Material: peripheral blood, obtained on day 0 of AZD1222 vaccination. This chain uses TRBV5-1 with TRBJ1-1; D gene ambiguous. The sequence derives from an adult in good health. CDR3 residues: CASSPGLENTEAFF. DNA of the CDR3: TGCGCCAGCAGCCCCGGATTAGAGAACACTGAAGCTTTCTTT.